These 32 T cell receptor beta chains were all obtained from the same sample, sequenced in a study of cytomegalovirus exposure and HLA in healthy donors. PCR primers comprised 60 Vbeta and 13 Jbeta primers. The assay was immunoSEQ multiplex PCR, and TCRdb's table has in-frame clones only and misses some. The sample lists approximately 220,000 clones, about 83% occurring once. The sample was PBMCs. The receptors were sampled from a girl aged 5 to 17 in good health and CMV-seronegative.

The chain recombines TRBV28 with TRBJ1-2; TRBD1 might be the D (6 bases). The CDR3 totals 14 residues. Germline-derived CDR1 and CDR2 are MDHEN and SYDVKM. V was clipped by 4 bases and J by 4 bases, with 13 bases between them. The CDR3 reads CASSSTGRGYGYTF. The CDR3 coding sequence is TGTGCCAGCAGTTCGACAGGTCGCGGCTATGGCTACACCTTC.

The sample holds one count of this clone. The chain has TRBV23-1 and TRBJ1-2; 7 nucleotides align to TRBD1. TRBV23-1 is designated an ORF whose function remains uncertain. Germline trimming cut 1 base from V and 2 bases from J; bases unmatched to any gene: 16. The CDR3 extends over 19 amino acids. The CDR3 loop reads CASSQCSDRQGNPNYGYTF. The CDR3 DNA reads TGCGCCAGCAGTCAATGTTCGGACAGGCAGGGCAATCCCAACTATGGCTACACCTTC.

The chain joins TRBV7-9 to TRBJ2-7, with 9 bases lining up with TRBD2. The CDR3 consists of 16 residues. Trimming at V came to 1 base and at J to 2 bases, leaving 6 bases not matched to a gene. CDR1 is SEHNR and CDR2 is FQNEAQ in the germline V gene (reference sequence). CDR3 amino acids: CASSLGTSGPAYEQYF. The CDR3 bases are TGTGCCAGCAGCTTAGGAACTAGCGGGCCAGCCTACGAGCAGTACTTC.

This clone was counted only a few times. This rearrangement joins TRBV15 to TRBJ2-3; D not resolved. The germline V gene has CDR1 LNHNV and CDR2 YYDKDF (reference sequence). With 0 bases removed from V and 4 bases from J, the gap between germline ends came to 8 bases. The CDR3 has 14 amino acids. This CDR3 is CATSRDLAPDTQYF. The CDR3 DNA follows: TGTGCCACCAGCAGAGATCTGGCTCCAGATACGCAGTATTTT.

V gene TRBV27 combines with J gene TRBJ1-2, with 8 nucleotides matching TRBD1. Germline V gene sequence: CDR1 MNHEY, CDR2 SMNVEV (reference sequence). With V trimmed by 5 bases and J by 4 bases, 18 bases remained unmatched. The CDR3 consists of 18 residues. The CDR3 nucleotides read TGTGCCAGCAGTCCGATCCAAAACCCAGGGGGCCCCACCTATGGCTACACCTTC. This codes for CASSPIQNPGGPTYGYTF.

V usage is TRBV7-6 and J usage is TRBJ2-1; TRBD2 aligns across 15 bases. The CDR3 is made up of 22 amino acids. V was clipped by 5 bases and J by 0 bases; unmatched bases: 17. From germline, CDR1 is SGHVS and CDR2 FNYEAQ. CDR3 loop: CASSHRTSGGGDVSSSYNEQFF. CDR3 DNA: TGTGCCAGCAGCCATCGGACTAGCGGGGGGGGTGACGTTTCTAGCTCCTACAATGAGCAGTTCTTC.

The chain combines TRBV12-5 with TRBJ2-2; the D is unclear. The germline gives CDR1 LGHNT, CDR2 FRNRAP. V was shortened by 1 base and J by 8 bases, with 11 bases between the two germline ends. The CDR3 loop spans 14 amino acids. The CDR3 region has the DNA TGTGCTAGTGGTTTGGAAACAGTTTCAGGGGAGCTGTTTTTT. Protein product: CASGLETVSGELFF.

This sequence joins TRBV7-2 and TRBJ2-7; 9 nucleotides line up with TRBD2. CDR3 size: 15 residues. V dropped 2 bases and J dropped 4; count of bases not matched to a gene: 6. The germline V gene encodes CDR1 SGHTA and CDR2 FQGNSA. CDR3 residues: CASSLKGTSKYEQYF. In DNA, the CDR3 is TGTGCCAGCAGCTTAAAAGGGACTAGCAAGTACGAGCAGTACTTC.

In DNA, the CDR3 is TGTGCCAGCAGTGAATTGGGGGGGCGGGGCAACACAGATACGCAGTATTTT. This sequence encodes CASSELGGRGNTDTQYF. The chain recombines TRBV25-1 with TRBJ2-3, with a possible D match to TRBD2 (7 bases). The CDR3 consists of 17 residues. Per germline, CDR1 MGHDK and CDR2 SYGVNS. V dropped 1 base and J dropped 2 bases, with 16 bases sitting between them.

The chain couples TRBV19 to TRBJ1-4, with D perhaps matching TRBD1 (5 bases). From germline, CDR1 is LNHDA and CDR2 SQIVND (reference sequence). The CDR3 has 16 amino acids. With 5 bases removed from V and 4 bases from J, the gap between germline ends came to 17 bases. In DNA, the CDR3 is TGTGCCAGTAGTCCCCATCGACAGCCTCTTAATGAAAAACTGTTTTTT. This codes for CASSPHRQPLNEKLFF.

This sequence joins TRBV2 and TRBJ1-3, with D tentatively TRBD1 (6 bases). CDR3 size: 15 residues. V lost 8 bases and J 4 bases, leaving 18 bases between the germline ends. In germline, CDR1 is SNHLY, CDR2 FYNNEI. This CDR3 is CASASPRGSGNTIYF. The CDR3 DNA is TGTGCCAGCGCATCTCCCAGGGGCTCGGGAAACACCATATATTTT.

The chain has TRBV4-2 and TRBJ1-1; D gene ambiguous. Trimming took off 1 base at V and 5 bases at J, with 5 bases between the two ends. Germline V lookup: CDR1 LGHNA, CDR2 YNFKEQ. The CDR3 contains 12 residues. In DNA form, the CDR3 reads TGTGCCAGCAGCCAAGCCGGGACTGAAGCTTTCTTT. Translation: CASSQAGTEAFF.

This clone was recorded a few times. This rearrangement joins TRBV7-2 to TRBJ1-1; D is perhaps TRBD1 (6 bases). The CDR3 has 13 residues. In germline, CDR1 is SGHTA, CDR2 FQGNSA. V lost 1 base, J lost 3 bases, and 6 bases lay in between. The CDR3 DNA follows: TGTGCCAGCAGCTTAGACAGGGACACTGAAGCTTTCTTT. This gives the protein CASSLDRDTEAFF.

The chain joins TRBV4-1 to TRBJ1-6; D not resolved. The CDR3 has 13 residues. Trimming took off 1 base at V and 13 bases at J, with 11 bases between the two ends. Germline V CDR1 and CDR2: MGHRA, YSYEKL. Written as DNA, the CDR3 is TGCGCCAGCAGCCAAGTGAATCTAGTTCCCCTCCACTTT. It is translated as CASSQVNLVPLHF.

This clone was picked up a small number of times. The chain links TRBV5-4 to TRBJ2-7; possibly TRBD1 for D (6 bases). The CDR3 loop spans 13 amino acids. V shed 7 bases and J shed 2 bases, with 13 bases lying between them. Per the germline V gene, CDR1 is SGHNT and CDR2 is YYREEE (reference sequence). CDR3 DNA sequence: TGTGCCAGCCTGATACAGGGCACCTACGAGCAGTACTTC. The encoded protein is CASLIQGTYEQYF.

This clone was seen just once. The CDR3 spells CASSSRPGQGVSGANVLTF. In nucleotides, the CDR3 is TGTGCCAGCAGCTCGCGTCCCGGACAGGGCGTCTCTGGGGCCAACGTCCTGACTTTC. This rearrangement joins TRBV7-9 to TRBJ2-6; TRBD1 matches at 8 bases. Germline V gene sequence: CDR1 SEHNR, CDR2 FQNEAQ (reference sequence). This CDR3 region has 19 residues. With V trimmed by 4 bases and J by 0 bases, 11 bases remained unmatched.

V usage is TRBV7-3 and J usage is TRBJ1-6; D call uncertain. Per the germline V gene, CDR1 is SGHTA and CDR2 is FQGTGA. The CDR3 extends over 14 amino acids. V was cut by 5 bases and J by 7 bases, with 12 bases left in between. This CDR3 reads CASSLTPGNSPLHF. The DNA for the CDR3 is TGTGCCAGCAGCCTCACCCCTGGCAATTCACCCCTCCACTTT.

The CDR3 nucleotides are TGTGCCACCGCCAAGTCCAGGCAGTACTTC. Its protein is CATAKSRQYF. This chain joins TRBV5-8 and TRBJ2-7; the D is unclear. The germline V and J ends were trimmed by 9 bases and 9 bases, with 13 bases remaining between them. The CDR3 extends over 10 amino acids. Per the germline V gene, CDR1 is SGHTS and CDR2 is YDEGEE.

The chain carries TRBV25-1 and TRBJ1-2; 9 bases agree with TRBD1. Germline V gene lookup returns CDR1 MGHDK and CDR2 SYGVNS. Trimming removed 3 bases from V and 4 bases from J; junction bases left unmatched: 9. This CDR3 has 16 amino acids. CDR3 amino acids: CASSDHRTGDVYGYTF. The CDR3 nucleotides are TGTGCCAGCAGTGATCATAGGACAGGGGACGTCTATGGCTACACCTTC.

The chain has TRBV19 and TRBJ2-2, with D possibly being TRBD2 (7 bases). Germline V gene data show CDR1 as LNHDA and CDR2 as SQIVND (reference sequence). The CDR3 extends over 13 amino acids. V was shortened by 8 bases and J by 6 bases, with 13 bases between the two germline ends. CDR3 amino acids: CASGGGGPGELFF. Written as DNA, the CDR3 is TGTGCCAGTGGTGGGGGGGGGCCCGGGGAGCTGTTTTTT.

The V and J genes are TRBV6-6 and TRBJ2-5, with 11 nucleotides matching TRBD2. CDR1 is MNHNY and CDR2 is SVGAGI in the germline V gene (reference sequence). V gave up 5 bases and J gave up 2 bases; unmatched junction bases: 1. The CDR3 covers 14 residues. The CDR3 DNA is TGTGCCAGCAGTGTAGCGGGGGGGCAAGAGACCCAGTACTTC. Protein sequence: CASSVAGGQETQYF.

This clone has only a few counts. The chain carries TRBV19 and TRBJ2-1; D unresolved. Germline CDR1 and CDR2: LNHDA and SQIVND (reference sequence). V was shortened by 5 bases and J by 7 bases, with 12 bases between the two germline ends. CDR3 length: 13 amino acids. In nucleotides, the CDR3 is TGTGCCAGTAGTCCGTCGCGCTCGAATGAGCAGTTCTTC. Encoded protein: CASSPSRSNEQFF.

The J gene is TRBJ2-7, the V gene TRBV19; 12 bases line up with TRBD2. V shed 1 base and J 6 bases; nucleotides not matched to a gene: 7. This CDR3 comprises 16 residues. The germline V gene encodes CDR1 LNHDA and CDR2 SQIVND (reference sequence). Here the CDR3 reads CASSIGLAGASGEQYF. CDR3 nucleotides: TGTGCCAGTAGTATAGGACTAGCGGGAGCTTCGGGCGAGCAGTACTTC.

V usage is TRBV7-2 and J usage is TRBJ1-5, with D maybe TRBD1 (5 bases). The CDR3 is 12 residues long. V was clipped by 5 bases and J by 12 bases, with 14 bases between them. The germline gives CDR1 SGHTA, CDR2 FQGNSA. The CDR3 here is CASSPDGDYQHF. The CDR3 DNA is TGTGCCAGCAGCCCTGACGGGGACTACCAGCATTTT.

This clone occurred a few times. The rearrangement joins TRBV7-9 to TRBJ1-2, with D possibly being TRBD1 (5 bases). The CDR3 runs to 14 residues. V gave up 1 base and J gave up 13 bases, with 19 bases separating them. CDR1 is SEHNR, CDR2 FQNEAQ, per germline (reference sequence). The CDR3 reads CASSLGYDKGPSTF. DNA of the CDR3: TGTGCCAGCAGCTTAGGCTACGACAAGGGGCCCTCCACCTTC.

This clone came up once. The CDR3 here is CASSRDRVGGYTF. In DNA, the CDR3 is TGTGCCAGCAGCCGGGACAGGGTGGGAGGCTACACCTTC. The V call is TRBV6-1, the J call TRBJ1-2; TRBD1 matches 9 bases. This CDR3 contains 13 residues. The ends lost 6 bases at V and 8 bases at J; junction bases unmatched: 7. Germline V gene sequence: CDR1 MNHNS, CDR2 SASEGT.

This rearrangement joins TRBV6-1 to TRBJ1-1; 9 bases line up with TRBD1. Germline CDR1 MNHNS, CDR2 SASEGT. The CDR3 length is 15 residues. Trimming at V came to 4 bases and at J to 3 bases, leaving 6 bases not matched to a gene. The CDR3 region has the DNA TGTGCCAGCAGTGGGGGACAGGGCGGGTACACTGAAGCTTTCTTT. Translating gives CASSGGQGGYTEAFF.

The chain couples TRBV2 to TRBJ2-5; 7 bases are a match to TRBD2. J lost 4 bases, V lost 4 bases, and 3 bases had no gene match. Germline CDR1 SNHLY, CDR2 FYNNEI. The CDR3 has 13 amino acids. CDR3 sequence (DNA): TGTGCCAGCAGTGGGACGGGGGGAGAGACCCAGTACTTC. This gives the protein CASSGTGGETQYF.

The chain is built from TRBV18 and TRBJ2-1, with 8 bases matching TRBD2. CDR1 is KGHSH, CDR2 LQKENI, per germline. The CDR3 sequence is 15 residues long. The V gene end was trimmed by 6 bases and the J gene end by 5 bases; junction bases not matched to a gene: 9. CDR3 loop: CASSPTSARHNEQFF. CDR3 DNA sequence: TGTGCCAGCTCTCCGACTAGCGCCCGACACAATGAGCAGTTCTTC.

The CDR3 DNA sequence: TGTGCCAGCAGCTTGGGAGACAGGGGATACTACGAGCAGTACTTC. Protein: CASSLGDRGYYEQYF. This sequence joins TRBV5-4 and TRBJ2-5; 8 bases are a match to TRBD1. The DNA end is more similar to TRBJ2-7, so the J call may be wrong. The germline CDR1 and CDR2 sequences are SGHNT and YYREEE (reference sequence). This CDR3 comprises 15 residues.

The V and J genes are TRBV9 and TRBJ1-4; D is possibly TRBD1 (5 bases). Between the trimmed V and J ends, which lost 0 bases and 7 bases, there was a span of 25 bases. CDR1 and CDR2 (germline): SGDLS, YYNGEE. The CDR3 covers 19 residues. The CDR3 sequence: CASSVGFPDRSGVGEKLFF. The CDR3 DNA reads TGTGCCAGCAGCGTAGGGTTCCCGGATCGGTCGGGGGTGGGTGAAAAACTGTTTTTT.

The V gene is TRBV29-1, the J gene TRBJ2-5; the match to TRBD1 covers 7 bases. Per germline, CDR1 SQVTM and CDR2 ANQGSEA. The CDR3 covers 17 residues. V shed 2 bases and J 5 bases; nucleotides not matched to a gene: 17. The CDR3 protein is CSVESPWRGLRGETQYF. The DNA for the CDR3 is TGCAGCGTTGAAAGCCCTTGGCGAGGGCTCAGGGGGGAGACCCAGTACTTC. Supplemented by reference TRBV29-1 and TRBJ2-5, the full variable domain reads SAVISQKPSRDICQRGTSLTIQCQVDSQVTMMFWYRQQPGQSLTLIATANQGSEATYESGFVIDKFPISRPNLTFSTLTVSNMSPEDSSIYLCSVESPWRGLRGETQYFGPGTRLLVL.